This T cell receptor beta chain came from a study of CD8 T cells in ankylosing spondylitis. For TCR beta, libraries came from quantitative 5'-RACE with molecular barcodes. Each CDR3 protein gets one entry after TCRdb re-called the 5' RACE reads with MiXCR. This sample has more than 650,000 distinct CDR3 sequences, with approximately 12% found just once. The germline V and J ends were trimmed by 1 base and 5 bases, with 12 bases remaining between them. The germline gives CDR1 SGHRS, CDR2 YFSETQ. The CDR3 loop spans 14 amino acids. A note on this clonotype: Its matching antigen is unknown.

General study points: What seemed typical of ankylosing spondylitis blood was a TCR beta motif built from under 10 highly homologous variants. Disease-linked clones bore a CD8+ phenotype and were relatively rare in peripheral blood. Previously reported in reactive arthritis synovial fluid and blood were some of the motif variants.

The chain employs TRBV5-1 and TRBJ2-5; D call uncertain. Input material: blood, either unsorted or a sorted T cell fraction (not recorded which). This TCR derives from a male donor with ankylosing spondylitis. The DNA for the CDR3 is TGCGCCAGCAGCTTGTTCTCGGTCGGGGAGACCCAGTACTTC. Amino acids: CASSLFSVGETQYF.